The rows below give T cell receptor beta chains drawn from one sample of a study of blood T cell repertoires in COVID-19. The method was immunoSEQ multiplex PCR; TCRdb's version includes in-frame clones alone and lacks a portion of them. The sample holds approximately 82,000 clones, 75% to 85% seen once. Sequences were obtained from peripheral blood. The receptors come from a human donor in a cohort sampled during active COVID-19. Both conserved end residues are part of each CDR3. A D gene is named only where the DNA matches it firmly. Only some rows state a clone size, as once, few, many or a class for expanded clones.

v_gene,d_gene,j_gene,abundance,CDR3nt,CDR3aa
TRBV7-3,NA,TRBJ1-1,NA,TGTGCCAGCGGGACGACAGGGAACACTGAAGCTTTCTTT,CASGTTGNTEAFF
TRBV6-5,NA,TRBJ1-5,NA,TGTGCCAGCAGTTACAGGGGTGATAGCAATCAGCCCCAGCATTTT,CASSYRGDSNQPQHF
TRBV5-4,NA,TRBJ2-7,NA,TGTGCCAGCAGCTTGGGACAGGTCAGCTCCTACGAGCAGTACTTC,CASSLGQVSSYEQYF
TRBV7-2,TRBD2,TRBJ2-1,NA,TGTGCCAGCAGCTCGGGACTAGTCAATGAGCAGTTCTTC,CASSSGLVNEQFF
TRBV3-1/TRBV3-2,NA,TRBJ1-2,once,TGTGCCAGCAGCGAGGAGGTATGGTATGGCTACACCTTC,CASSEEVWYGYTF
TRBV28,TRBD1,TRBJ2-1,NA,TGTGCCAGCAGTAGCTCAGGGGGCAATGAGCAGTTCTTC,CASSSSGGNEQFF
TRBV30,NA,TRBJ1-1,NA,TGTGCCTGGATCGCGGCGGGTGAAGCTTTCTTT,CAWIAAGEAFF
TRBV9,NA,TRBJ1-6,once,TGTGCCAGCAGCGACCGACTCTCAGATTCACCCCTCCACTTT,CASSDRLSDSPLHF
TRBV24-1,TRBD1,TRBJ2-3,NA,TGTGCCACCAGCGACAGGGTAAGGACAGATACGCAGTATTTT,CATSDRVRTDTQYF
TRBV15,NA,TRBJ2-6,NA,TGTGCCACCAGCACAAAAACAGGGATCTCTGGGGCCAACGTCCTGACTTTC,CATSTKTGISGANVLTF
TRBV6-4,TRBD2,TRBJ2-2,once,TGTGCCAGCAGTAAAGAAGCGGGACCCACCGGGGAGCTGTTTTTT,CASSKEAGPTGELFF
TRBV5-1,NA,TRBJ1-4,NA,TGCGCCAGCAGCCCCGACACGGGACTGCCTAATGAAAAACTGTTTTTT,CASSPDTGLPNEKLFF
TRBV30,TRBD1,TRBJ1-2,few,TGTGCCTGGAGTGGACAGGGGCCCTCGTATGGCTACACCTTC,CAWSGQGPSYGYTF
TRBV7-2,NA,TRBJ1-2,NA,TGTGCCAGCAGCTTTGGACAGCTTAACTATGGCTACACCTTC,CASSFGQLNYGYTF
TRBV9,TRBD1,TRBJ2-2,NA,TGTGCCAGCAGCGCGCAGGCCACAGGGGGGTTCACCGGGGAGCTGTTTTTT,CASSAQATGGFTGELFF
TRBV5-1,NA,TRBJ2-2,NA,TGCGCCAGCAGCTTAAACCCAGGCACCGGGGAGCTGTTTTTT,CASSLNPGTGELFF
TRBV20-1,NA,TRBJ2-5,NA,TGCAGTGGAGGACGGAGGGAGACCCAGTACTTC,CSGGRRETQYF
TRBV9,NA,TRBJ1-2,NA,TGTGCCAGCAGCGTAGTAGTTAGGGGCGGACAGCTATTC,CASSVVVRGGQLF
TRBV12-3/TRBV12-4,NA,TRBJ1-5,NA,TGTGCCAGCAGTGCAGGATATCAGCCCCAGCATTTT,CASSAGYQPQHF
TRBV12-3/TRBV12-4,TRBD1,TRBJ1-1,NA,TGTGCCAGCAGCCGGACAGGGAACACTGAAGCTTTCTTT,CASSRTGNTEAFF
TRBV2,NA,TRBJ2-1,once,TGTGCCAGCAGTGACATAACTAGCCCTCCCTACAATGAGCAGTTCTTC,CASSDITSPPYNEQFF
TRBV6-6,NA,TRBJ1-1,NA,TGTGCCAGCAGTTACTCGGGCGGCGGGGCTGAAGCTTTCTTT,CASSYSGGGAEAFF
TRBV5-1,NA,TRBJ2-2,NA,TGCGCCAGCAGCTTGGCAGGGGCGCACACCGGGGAGCTGTTTTTT,CASSLAGAHTGELFF
TRBV5-4,TRBD2,TRBJ2-5,NA,TGTGCCAGCAGCCTTGGACTAGCGGGGGTTGTGGAGACCCAGTACTTC,CASSLGLAGVVETQYF
TRBV28,TRBD2,TRBJ2-3,NA,TGTGCCAGCAGAAAAGGACTAGCGGGGAGCACAGATACGCAGTATTTT,CASRKGLAGSTDTQYF
TRBV18,NA,TRBJ1-3,NA,TGTGCCAGCTCACCCCTCCAGGACAGAACATCAGGAAACACCATATATTTT,CASSPLQDRTSGNTIYF
TRBV7-2,NA,TRBJ2-3,NA,TGTGCCAGCAGCCCTGGTGGCGATACGCAGTATTTT,CASSPGGDTQYF
TRBV7-8,TRBD1,TRBJ1-1,NA,TGTGCCAGCAGCCATCCGGGGACAGGGAGTTCTGAAGCTTTCTTT,CASSHPGTGSSEAFF
TRBV5-4,TRBD2,TRBJ2-1,once,TGTGCCAGCAGCGTGACTAGCGGGGGGGCCGATGAGCAGTTCTTC,CASSVTSGGADEQFF
TRBV5-1,NA,TRBJ2-7,NA,TGCGCCAGCAGCTTGGCCGGGCAGGGCGGCGAGCAGTACTTC,CASSLAGQGGEQYF
TRBV7-2,TRBD2,TRBJ2-7,NA,TGTGCCAGCAGCTGGGGGACTAGCAACGAGCAGTACTTC,CASSWGTSNEQYF
TRBV2,TRBD2,TRBJ2-3,NA,TGTGCCAGCGGAGCGGGACGGTTTGTGACAGATACGCAGTATTTT,CASGAGRFVTDTQYF
TRBV5-1,NA,TRBJ1-2,NA,TGCGCCAGCAGCTTGGCAGGTTTTAACTATGGCTACACCTTC,CASSLAGFNYGYTF
TRBV5-8,NA,TRBJ1-1,once,TGTGCCAGCCGGACCTCGGGGATGTCCTTCACTGAAGCTTTCTTT,CASRTSGMSFTEAFF
TRBV23-1,TRBD1,TRBJ1-5,many,TGCGCCAGCACCTGGGAGAGGGGGCGAGGAAATCAGCCCCAGCATTTT,CASTWERGRGNQPQHF
TRBV5-1,NA,TRBJ2-3,NA,TGCGCCAGCAGATGGGACGTTGGGGGGGCCCGCACAGATACGCAGTATTTT,CASRWDVGGARTDTQYF
TRBV19,TRBD1,TRBJ2-1,NA,TGTGCCAGTAGGAGTGGGACAGTCTACAATGAGCAGTTCTTC,CASRSGTVYNEQFF
TRBV11-2,NA,TRBJ2-4,NA,TGTGCCAGCAGTATCTCAGGGGCAACCAAAAACATTCAGTACTTC,CASSISGATKNIQYF
TRBV30,TRBD1,TRBJ2-7,once,TGTGCCTGGAGTCAGGACAGGGGGGGTTACGAGCAGTACTTC,CAWSQDRGGYEQYF
TRBV7-9,TRBD1,TRBJ1-2,NA,TGTGCCAGCAGCTCAAGTTGGACAGGGGGCTACACCTTC,CASSSSWTGGYTF
TRBV6-5,TRBD1,TRBJ2-1,NA,TGTGCCAGCAGTTACCGACAGGGTTACAAGGAGCAGTTCTTC,CASSYRQGYKEQFF
TRBV5-1,TRBD2,TRBJ2-5,NA,TGCGCCAGCAGCTTAACCGGGGGGGCCAGAGAGACCCAGTACTTC,CASSLTGGARETQYF
TRBV5-1,NA,TRBJ2-5,NA,TGCGCCAGCAGCTTTGGCCGGTGGGAGGAGACCCAGTACTTC,CASSFGRWEETQYF
TRBV29-1,TRBD2,TRBJ2-7,NA,TGCAGCGTTGGGCGGGGGGGCTTGTACGAGCAGTACTTC,CSVGRGGLYEQYF
TRBV6-5,TRBD1,TRBJ2-3,NA,TGTGCCAGCAGGGGACAGAGGTCGCAGTATTTT,CASRGQRSQYF
TRBV3-1/TRBV3-2,NA,TRBJ2-5,NA,TGTGCCAGCAGCCAAGATTTCGTAGGGGGTGAGACCCAGTACTTC,CASSQDFVGGETQYF
TRBV5-1,NA,TRBJ1-4,NA,TGCGCCAGCAGCCTCGGAGCGACTAATGAAAAACTGTTTTTT,CASSLGATNEKLFF
TRBV5-4,TRBD1,TRBJ2-5,NA,TGTGCCAGCAGCACGGGACAGGGCCAAGAGACCCAGTACTTC,CASSTGQGQETQYF
TRBV7-3,NA,TRBJ1-1,NA,TGTGCCAGCAGCTTAAACCCCAGGGGTTCGGGGACTGAAGCTTTCTTT,CASSLNPRGSGTEAFF
TRBV6-2/TRBV6-3,TRBD1,TRBJ1-5,NA,TGTGCCAGCAGTTACACCTTCCTACAGGGGGTGATTAATCAGCCCCAGCATTTT,CASSYTFLQGVINQPQHF
TRBV7-8,NA,TRBJ2-5,NA,TGTGCCAGCAGCCGAGCACTTACAGGGGGGGAAGAGACCCAGTACTTC,CASSRALTGGEETQYF
TRBV4-3,TRBD1,TRBJ1-1,few,TGCGCCAGCAGCCGGACAGGGAACACTGAAGCTTTCTTT,CASSRTGNTEAFF
TRBV6-6,TRBD2,TRBJ2-5,NA,TGTGCCAGCAGTTCGACGGGGTCGGGGGGAGAGACCCAGTACTTC,CASSSTGSGGETQYF
TRBV7-2,TRBD1,TRBJ1-2,NA,TGTGCCAGCAGCCCAAGAAGTGACAGGGAGCATGGCTACACCTTC,CASSPRSDREHGYTF
TRBV11-2,TRBD1,TRBJ1-3,NA,TGTGCCAGCAGCCAGGGGGTATCGGACACCATATATTTT,CASSQGVSDTIYF